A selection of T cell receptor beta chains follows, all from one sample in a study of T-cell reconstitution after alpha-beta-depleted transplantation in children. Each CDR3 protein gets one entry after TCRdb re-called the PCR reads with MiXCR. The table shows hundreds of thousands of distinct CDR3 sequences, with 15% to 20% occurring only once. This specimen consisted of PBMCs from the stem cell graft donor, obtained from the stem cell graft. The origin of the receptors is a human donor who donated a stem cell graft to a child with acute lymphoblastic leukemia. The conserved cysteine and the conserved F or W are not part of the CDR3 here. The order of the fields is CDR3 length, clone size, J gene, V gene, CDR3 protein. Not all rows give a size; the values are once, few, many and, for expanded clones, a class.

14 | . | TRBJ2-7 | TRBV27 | ASSSLLSGSSYEQY
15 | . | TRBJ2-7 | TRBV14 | ASSQGTSGRRAYEQY
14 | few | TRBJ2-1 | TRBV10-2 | ASRNKREPSYNEQF
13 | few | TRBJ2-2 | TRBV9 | ASSVEGAKVGELF
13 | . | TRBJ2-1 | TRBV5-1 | ASSLRLSSYNEQF
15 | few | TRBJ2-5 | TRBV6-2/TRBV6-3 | ASSFSPLGQKRETQY
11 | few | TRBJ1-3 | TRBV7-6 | ASSGYSGNTIY
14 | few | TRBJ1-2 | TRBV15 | ATSRGSGAGNYGYT
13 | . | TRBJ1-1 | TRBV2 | ASSEAPSHQLEAF
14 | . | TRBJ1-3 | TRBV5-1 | ASTPGSRSSGNTIY
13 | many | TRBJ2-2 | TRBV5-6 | ASSLGQIRTGELF
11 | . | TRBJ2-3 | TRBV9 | ASSGIITDTQY
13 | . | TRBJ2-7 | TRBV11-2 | ASSSTPGQGVEQY
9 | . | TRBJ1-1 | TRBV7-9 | ASHRIAEAF
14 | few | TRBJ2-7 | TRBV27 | ASRPRPSGSSYEQY
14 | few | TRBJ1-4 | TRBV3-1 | ASSPLGGTQSEKLF
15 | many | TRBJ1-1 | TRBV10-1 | ASSEWGHPRGNTEAF